This TCR beta chain was profiled in a study of memory CD4+ T cells and cytomegalovirus serostatus. Study results and limitations: The CMV-associated TCR signature appears largely within the CD4+ memory repertoire.

Measured with immunoSEQ multiplex PCR; TCRdb has only the in-frame clones, and not every one. The data show tens of thousands of clones, roughly 85% seen once. J lost 6 bases, V lost 0 bases, and 4 bases had no gene match. Germline CDR1 reads LNHDA; CDR2 reads SQIVND (reference sequence). The CDR3 loop spans 16 amino acids. In regard to this clone: Its antigen is unidentified.

The sort gate was single viable CD3+CD4+CD8-CD45RO+ cells for memory CD4+ T cells. The chain couples TRBV19 to TRBJ2-1, with 11 bases matching TRBD2. This clonotype originated in an adult in good health and CMV-seropositive. Sequences were obtained from memory CD4+ T cells from blood. The CDR3 nucleotides read TGTGCCAGTAGTATAGAGACTAGCGGGACCCTCAATGAGCAGTTCTTC. Its translation is CASSIETSGTLNEQFF. The full variable domain, rest sourced from reference TRBV19 and TRBJ2-1, is DGGITQSPKYLFRKEGQNVTLSCEQNLNHDAMYWYRQDPGQGLRLIYYSQIVNDFQKGDIAEGYSVSREKKESFPLTVTSAQKNPTAFYLCASSIETSGTLNEQFFGPGTRLTVL.